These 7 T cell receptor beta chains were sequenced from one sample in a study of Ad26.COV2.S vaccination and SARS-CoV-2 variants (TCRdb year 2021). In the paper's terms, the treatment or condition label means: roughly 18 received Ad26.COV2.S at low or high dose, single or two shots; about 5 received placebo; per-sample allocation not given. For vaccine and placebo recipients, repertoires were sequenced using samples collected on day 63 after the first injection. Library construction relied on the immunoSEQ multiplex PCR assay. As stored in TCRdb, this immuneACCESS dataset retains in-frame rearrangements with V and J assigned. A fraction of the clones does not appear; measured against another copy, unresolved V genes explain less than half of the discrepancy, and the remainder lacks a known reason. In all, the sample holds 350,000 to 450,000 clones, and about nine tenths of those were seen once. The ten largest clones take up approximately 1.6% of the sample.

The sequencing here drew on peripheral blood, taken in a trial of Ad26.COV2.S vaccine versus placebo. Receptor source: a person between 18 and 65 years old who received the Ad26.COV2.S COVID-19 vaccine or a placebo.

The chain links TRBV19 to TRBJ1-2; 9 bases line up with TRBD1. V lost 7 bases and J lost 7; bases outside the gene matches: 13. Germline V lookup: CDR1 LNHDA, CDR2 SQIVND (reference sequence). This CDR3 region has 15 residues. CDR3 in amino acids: CASNEPRGQGRGYTF. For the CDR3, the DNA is TGTGCCAGTAACGAACCCAGGGGACAGGGACGTGGCTACACCTTC.

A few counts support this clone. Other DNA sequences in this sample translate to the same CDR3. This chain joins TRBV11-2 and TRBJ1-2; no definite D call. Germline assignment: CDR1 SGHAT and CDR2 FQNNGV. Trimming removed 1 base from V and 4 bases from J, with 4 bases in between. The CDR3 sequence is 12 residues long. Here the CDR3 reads CASSLGFYGYTF. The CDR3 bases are TGTGCCAGCAGCTTAGGCTTCTATGGCTACACCTTC.

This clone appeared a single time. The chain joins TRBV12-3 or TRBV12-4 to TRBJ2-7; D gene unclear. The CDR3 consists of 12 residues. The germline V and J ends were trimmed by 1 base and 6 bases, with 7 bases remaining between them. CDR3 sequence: CASSLGTTEQYF. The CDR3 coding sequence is TGTGCCAGCAGTTTAGGAACGACCGAGCAGTACTTC.

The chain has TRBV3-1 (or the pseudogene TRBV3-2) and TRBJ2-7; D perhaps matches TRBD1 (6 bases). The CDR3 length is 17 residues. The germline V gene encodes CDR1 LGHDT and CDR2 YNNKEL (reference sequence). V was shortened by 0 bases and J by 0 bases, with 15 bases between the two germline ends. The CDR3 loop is CASSQDPTGFSSYEQYF. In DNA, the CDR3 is TGTGCCAGCAGCCAAGACCCGACAGGTTTCAGCTCCTACGAGCAGTACTTC.

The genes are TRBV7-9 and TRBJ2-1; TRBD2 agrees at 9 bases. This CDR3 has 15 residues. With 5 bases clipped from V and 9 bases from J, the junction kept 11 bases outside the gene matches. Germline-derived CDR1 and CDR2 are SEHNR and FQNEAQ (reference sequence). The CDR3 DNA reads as TGTGCCAGCAGCCCCTTAGCGGGGGCCTACGGTGAGCAGTTCTTC. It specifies CASSPLAGAYGEQFF.

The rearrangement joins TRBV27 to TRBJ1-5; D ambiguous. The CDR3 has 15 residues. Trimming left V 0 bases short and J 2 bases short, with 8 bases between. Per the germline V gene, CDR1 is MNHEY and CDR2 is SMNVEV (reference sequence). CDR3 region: CASSLSGPRNQPQHF. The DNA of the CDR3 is TGTGCCAGCAGTTTATCAGGGCCCCGCAATCAGCCCCAGCATTTT.

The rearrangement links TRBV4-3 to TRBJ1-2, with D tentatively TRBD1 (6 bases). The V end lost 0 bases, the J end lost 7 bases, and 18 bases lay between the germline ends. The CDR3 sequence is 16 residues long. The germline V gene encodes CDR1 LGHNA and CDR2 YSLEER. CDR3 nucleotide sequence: TGCGCCAGCAGCCAAGATGGTGACGCGGGGGCGGGTGGCTACACCTTC. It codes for CASSQDGDAGAGGYTF.